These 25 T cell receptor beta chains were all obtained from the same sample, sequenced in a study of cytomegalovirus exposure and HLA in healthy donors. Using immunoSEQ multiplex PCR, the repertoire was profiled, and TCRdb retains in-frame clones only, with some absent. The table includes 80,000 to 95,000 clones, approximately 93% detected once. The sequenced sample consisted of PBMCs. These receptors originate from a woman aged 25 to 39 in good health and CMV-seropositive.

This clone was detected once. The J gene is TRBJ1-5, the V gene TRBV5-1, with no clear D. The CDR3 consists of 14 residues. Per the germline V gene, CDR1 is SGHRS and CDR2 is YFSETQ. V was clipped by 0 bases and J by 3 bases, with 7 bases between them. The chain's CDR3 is CASSLDGNNQPQHF. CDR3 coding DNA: TGCGCCAGCAGCTTGGACGGGAACAATCAGCCCCAGCATTTT.

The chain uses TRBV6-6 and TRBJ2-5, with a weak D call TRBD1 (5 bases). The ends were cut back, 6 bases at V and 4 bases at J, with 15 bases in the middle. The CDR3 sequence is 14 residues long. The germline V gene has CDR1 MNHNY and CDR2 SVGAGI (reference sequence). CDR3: CASRDQGLLETQYF. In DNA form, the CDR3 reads TGTGCCAGCAGAGACCAGGGTTTGTTAGAGACCCAGTACTTC.

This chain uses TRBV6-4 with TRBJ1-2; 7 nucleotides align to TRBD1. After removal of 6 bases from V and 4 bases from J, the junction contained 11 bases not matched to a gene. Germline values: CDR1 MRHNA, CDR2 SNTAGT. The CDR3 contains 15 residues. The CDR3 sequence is CASSGTGEGGYGYTF. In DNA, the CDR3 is TGTGCCAGCAGCGGAACAGGGGAAGGGGGCTATGGCTACACCTTC.

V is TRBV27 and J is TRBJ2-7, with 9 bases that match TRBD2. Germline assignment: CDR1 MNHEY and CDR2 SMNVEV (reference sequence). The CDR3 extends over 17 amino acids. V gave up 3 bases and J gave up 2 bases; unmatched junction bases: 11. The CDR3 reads CASSFQGGTSLTYEQYF. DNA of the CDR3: TGTGCCAGCAGTTTCCAGGGGGGGACTAGCCTTACCTACGAGCAGTACTTC.

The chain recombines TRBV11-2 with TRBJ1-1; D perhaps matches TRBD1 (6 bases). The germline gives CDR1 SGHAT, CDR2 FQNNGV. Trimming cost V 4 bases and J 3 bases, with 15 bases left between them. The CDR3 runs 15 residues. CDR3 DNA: TGTGCCAGCAGCTCCTACAGGGAGGGGGACACTGAAGCTTTCTTT. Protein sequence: CASSSYREGDTEAFF.

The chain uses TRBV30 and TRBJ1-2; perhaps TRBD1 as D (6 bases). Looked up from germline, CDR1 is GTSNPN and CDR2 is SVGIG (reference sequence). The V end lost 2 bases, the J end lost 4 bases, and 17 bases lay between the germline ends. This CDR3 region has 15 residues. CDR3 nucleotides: TGTGCCTGGAGTACGGGACATAAGATAGGCTATGGCTACACCTTC. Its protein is CAWSTGHKIGYGYTF.

This chain's CDR3 is CAWSGPAQGVLETQYF. The CDR3 nucleotides read TGTGCCTGGAGCGGACCCGCACAGGGAGTTTTGGAGACCCAGTACTTC. The chain employs TRBV30 and TRBJ2-5; maybe TRBD1 (6 bases). This CDR3 has 16 residues. Germline V lookup: CDR1 GTSNPN, CDR2 SVGIG (reference sequence). The V end was cut by 3 bases, the J end by 5 bases, with 22 bases between.

CDR3 sequence (DNA): TGTGCCAGCTCACCCCACCGGGACAGGGTGACAGATACGCAGTATTTT. This gives the protein CASSPHRDRVTDTQYF. The chain recombines TRBV18 with TRBJ2-3, with 9 bases lining up with TRBD1. Germline lookup yields CDR1 KGHSH and CDR2 LQKENI. The trim removed 3 bases at V and 3 bases at J, leaving 7 bases unmatched. The CDR3 is 16 amino acids.

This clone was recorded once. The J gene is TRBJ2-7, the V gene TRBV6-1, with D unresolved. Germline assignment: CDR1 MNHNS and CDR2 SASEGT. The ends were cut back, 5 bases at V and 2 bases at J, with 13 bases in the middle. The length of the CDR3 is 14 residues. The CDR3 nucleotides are TGTGCCAGCAGTCCAGTAACTGGGCCCTACGAGCAGTACTTC. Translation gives CASSPVTGPYEQYF.

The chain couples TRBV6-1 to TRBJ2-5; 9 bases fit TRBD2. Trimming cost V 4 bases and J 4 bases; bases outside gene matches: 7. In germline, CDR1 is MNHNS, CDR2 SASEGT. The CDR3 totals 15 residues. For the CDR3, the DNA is TGTGCCAGCAGTGGACTAGCGGACAGGCGAGAGACCCAGTACTTC. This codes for CASSGLADRRETQYF.

As DNA, the CDR3 is TGTGCCAGCAGCCCCCAGGACAGGGGGACGGAGACCCAGTACTTC. Its protein product is CASSPQDRGTETQYF. The J gene is TRBJ2-5, the V gene TRBV7-3, with 10 bases matching TRBD1. The V gene's germline CDR1 is SGHTA and CDR2 FQGTGA. The V gene end was trimmed by 5 bases and the J gene end by 5 bases; junction bases not matched to a gene: 8. The CDR3 is 15 residues long.

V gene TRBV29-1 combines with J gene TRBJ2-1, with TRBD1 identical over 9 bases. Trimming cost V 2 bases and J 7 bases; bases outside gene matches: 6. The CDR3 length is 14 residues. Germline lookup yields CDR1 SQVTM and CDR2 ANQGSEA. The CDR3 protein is CSVEIGTGRNEQFF. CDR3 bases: TGCAGCGTTGAAATCGGGACAGGGAGGAATGAGCAGTTCTTC.

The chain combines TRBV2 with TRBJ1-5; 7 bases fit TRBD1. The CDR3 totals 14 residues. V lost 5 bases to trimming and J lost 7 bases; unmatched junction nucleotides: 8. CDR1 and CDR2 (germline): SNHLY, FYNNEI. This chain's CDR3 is CASSRDRKKQPQHF. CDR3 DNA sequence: TGTGCCAGCAGTCGGGACAGAAAAAAGCAGCCCCAGCATTTT. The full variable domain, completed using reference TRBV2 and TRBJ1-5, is EPEVTQTPSHQVTQMGQEVILRCVPISNHLYFYWYRQILGQKVEFLVSFYNNEISEKSEIFDDQFSVERPDGSNFTLKIRSTKLEDSAMYFCASSRDRKKQPQHFGDGTRLSIL.

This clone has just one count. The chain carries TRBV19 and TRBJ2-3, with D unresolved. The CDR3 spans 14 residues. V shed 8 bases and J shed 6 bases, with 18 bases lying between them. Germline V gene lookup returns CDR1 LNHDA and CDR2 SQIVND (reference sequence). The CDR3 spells CASRSLYTIDTQYF. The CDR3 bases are TGTGCCAGTCGCTCCCTCTATACGATCGATACGCAGTATTTT.

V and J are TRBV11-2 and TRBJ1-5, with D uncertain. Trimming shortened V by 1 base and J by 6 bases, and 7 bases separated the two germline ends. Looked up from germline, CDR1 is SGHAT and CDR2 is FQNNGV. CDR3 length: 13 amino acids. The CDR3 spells CASSLGGGQPQHF. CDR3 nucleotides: TGTGCCAGCAGCTTAGGGGGAGGTCAGCCCCAGCATTTT.

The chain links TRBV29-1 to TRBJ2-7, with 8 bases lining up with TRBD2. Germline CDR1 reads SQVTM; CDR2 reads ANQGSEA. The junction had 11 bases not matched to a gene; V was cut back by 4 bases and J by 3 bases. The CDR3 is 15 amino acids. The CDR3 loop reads CSVGDPGLGFYEQYF. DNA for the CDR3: TGCAGCGTTGGGGATCCGGGACTAGGTTTCTACGAGCAGTACTTC.

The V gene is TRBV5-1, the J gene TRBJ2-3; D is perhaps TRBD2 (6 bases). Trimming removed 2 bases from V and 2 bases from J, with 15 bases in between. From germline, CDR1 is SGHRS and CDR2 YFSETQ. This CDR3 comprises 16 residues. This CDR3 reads CASSLSLREPTDTQYF. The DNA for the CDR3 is TGCGCCAGCAGCTTATCGCTTCGGGAGCCCACAGATACGCAGTATTTT.

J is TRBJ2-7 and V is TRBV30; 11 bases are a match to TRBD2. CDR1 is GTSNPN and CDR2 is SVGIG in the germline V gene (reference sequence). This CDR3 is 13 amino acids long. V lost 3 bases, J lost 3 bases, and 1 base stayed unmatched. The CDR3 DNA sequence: TGTGCCTGGAGCCTAGCGGGAGGCTACGAGCAGTACTTC. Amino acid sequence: CAWSLAGGYEQYF.

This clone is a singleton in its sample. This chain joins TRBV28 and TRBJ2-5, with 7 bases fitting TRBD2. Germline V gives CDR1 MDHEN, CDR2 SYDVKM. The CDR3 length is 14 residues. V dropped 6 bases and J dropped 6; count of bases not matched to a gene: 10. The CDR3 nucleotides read TGTGCCAGCAGCCTCTTCGCGGGGGTAAAGACCCAGTACTTC. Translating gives CASSLFAGVKTQYF.

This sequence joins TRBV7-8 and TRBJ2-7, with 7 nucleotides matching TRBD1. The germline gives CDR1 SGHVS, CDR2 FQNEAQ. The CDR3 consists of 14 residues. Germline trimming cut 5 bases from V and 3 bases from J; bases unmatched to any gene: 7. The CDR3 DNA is TGTGCCAGCAGCCGCGGACAGGTTGGCTACGAGCAGTACTTC. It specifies CASSRGQVGYEQYF.

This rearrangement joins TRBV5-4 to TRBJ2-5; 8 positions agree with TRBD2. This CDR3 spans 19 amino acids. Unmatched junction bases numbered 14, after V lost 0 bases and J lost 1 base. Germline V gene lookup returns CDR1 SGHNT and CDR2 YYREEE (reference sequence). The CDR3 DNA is TGTGCCAGCAGCTTGGGGCTGGGGCGGGAGGACCTGGGCCAAGAGACCCAGTACTTC. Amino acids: CASSLGLGREDLGQETQYF.

In DNA, the CDR3 is TGCGCCAGCAGCCAAGATAGGGGTGAGCAGTTCTTC. Amino acid sequence: CASSQDRGEQFF. The V and J genes are TRBV4-3 and TRBJ2-1; a weak D match, TRBD1 (5 bases). The CDR3 is 12 amino acids. The V gene's germline CDR1 is LGHNA and CDR2 YSLEER. Trimming took off 0 bases at V and 9 bases at J, with 6 bases between the two ends.

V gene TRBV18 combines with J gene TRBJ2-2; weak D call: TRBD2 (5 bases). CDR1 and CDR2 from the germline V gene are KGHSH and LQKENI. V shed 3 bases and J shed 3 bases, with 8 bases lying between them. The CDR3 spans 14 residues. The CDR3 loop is CASSPLRDTGELFF. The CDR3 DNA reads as TGTGCCAGCTCACCCCTGAGGGACACCGGGGAGCTGTTTTTT. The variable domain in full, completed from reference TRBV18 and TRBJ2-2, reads NAGVMQNPRHLVRRRGQEARLRCSPMKGHSHVYWYRQLPEEGLKFMVYLQKENIIDESGMPKERFSAEFPKEGPSILRIQQVVRGDSAAYFCASSPLRDTGELFFGEGSRLTVL.

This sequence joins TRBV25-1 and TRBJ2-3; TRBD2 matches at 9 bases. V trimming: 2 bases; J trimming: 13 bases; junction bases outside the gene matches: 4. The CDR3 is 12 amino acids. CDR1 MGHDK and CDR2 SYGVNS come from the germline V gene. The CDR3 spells CASSEPGTSKYF. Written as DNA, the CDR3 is TGTGCCAGCAGTGAACCCGGGACTAGCAAGTATTTT.

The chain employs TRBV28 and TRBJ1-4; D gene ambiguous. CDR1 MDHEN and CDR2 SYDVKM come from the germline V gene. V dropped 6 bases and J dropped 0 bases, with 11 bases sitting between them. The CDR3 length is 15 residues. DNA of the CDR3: TGTGCCAGCAGCAGAACCTTCGCAACTAATGAAAAACTGTTTTTT. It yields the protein CASSRTFATNEKLFF. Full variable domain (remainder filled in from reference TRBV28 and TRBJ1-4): DVKVTQSSRYLVKRTGEKVFLECVQDMDHENMFWYRQDPGLGLRLIYFSYDVKMKEKGDIPEGYSVSREKKERFSLILESASTNQTSMYLCASSRTFATNEKLFFGSGTQLSVL.